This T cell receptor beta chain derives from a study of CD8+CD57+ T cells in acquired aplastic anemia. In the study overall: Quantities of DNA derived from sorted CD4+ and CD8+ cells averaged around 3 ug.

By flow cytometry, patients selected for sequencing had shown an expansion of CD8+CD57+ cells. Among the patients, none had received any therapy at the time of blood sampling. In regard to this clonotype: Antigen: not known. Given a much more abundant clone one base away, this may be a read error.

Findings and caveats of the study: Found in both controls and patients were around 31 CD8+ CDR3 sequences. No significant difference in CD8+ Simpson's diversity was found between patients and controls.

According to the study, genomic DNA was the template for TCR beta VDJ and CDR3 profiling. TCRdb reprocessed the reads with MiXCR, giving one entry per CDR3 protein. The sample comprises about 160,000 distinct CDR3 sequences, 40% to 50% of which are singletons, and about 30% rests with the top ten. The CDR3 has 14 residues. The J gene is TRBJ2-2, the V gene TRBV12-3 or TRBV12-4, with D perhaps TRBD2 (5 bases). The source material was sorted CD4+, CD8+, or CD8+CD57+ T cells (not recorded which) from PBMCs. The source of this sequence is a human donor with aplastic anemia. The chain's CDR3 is CASSEGSHTGELLF. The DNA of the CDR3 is TGTGCCAGCAGTGAAGGGTCCCACACCGGGGAGCTGCTTTTT.